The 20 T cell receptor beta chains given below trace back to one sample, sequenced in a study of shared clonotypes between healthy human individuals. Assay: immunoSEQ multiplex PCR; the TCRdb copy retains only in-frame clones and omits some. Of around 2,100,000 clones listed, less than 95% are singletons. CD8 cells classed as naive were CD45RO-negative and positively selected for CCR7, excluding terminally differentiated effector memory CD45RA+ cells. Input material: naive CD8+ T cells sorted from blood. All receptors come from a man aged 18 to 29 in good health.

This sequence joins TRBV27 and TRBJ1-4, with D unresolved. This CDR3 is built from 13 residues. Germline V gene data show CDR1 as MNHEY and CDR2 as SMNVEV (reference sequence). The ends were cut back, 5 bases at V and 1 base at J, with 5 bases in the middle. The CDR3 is CASSRLTNEKLFF. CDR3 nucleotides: TGTGCCAGCAGTAGATTAACTAATGAAAAACTGTTTTTT.

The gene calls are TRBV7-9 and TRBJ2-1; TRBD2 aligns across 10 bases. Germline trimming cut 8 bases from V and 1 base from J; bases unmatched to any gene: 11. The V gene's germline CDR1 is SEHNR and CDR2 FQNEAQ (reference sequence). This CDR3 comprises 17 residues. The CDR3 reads CASLRGLADPSYNEQFF. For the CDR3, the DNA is TGTGCCAGCTTAAGAGGACTAGCGGACCCATCCTACAATGAGCAGTTCTTC.

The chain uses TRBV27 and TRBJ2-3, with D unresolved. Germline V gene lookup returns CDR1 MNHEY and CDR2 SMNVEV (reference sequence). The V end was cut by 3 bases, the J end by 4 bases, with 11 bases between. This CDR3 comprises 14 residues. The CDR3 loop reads CASSFLGFADTQYF. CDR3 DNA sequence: TGTGCCAGCAGTTTCTTGGGGTTCGCAGATACGCAGTATTTT.

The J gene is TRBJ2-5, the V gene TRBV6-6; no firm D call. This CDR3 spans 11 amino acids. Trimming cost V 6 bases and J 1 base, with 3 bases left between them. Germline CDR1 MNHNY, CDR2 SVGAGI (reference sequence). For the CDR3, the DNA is TGTGCCAGCAGCCCCCAAGAGACCCAGTACTTC. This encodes CASSPQETQYF.

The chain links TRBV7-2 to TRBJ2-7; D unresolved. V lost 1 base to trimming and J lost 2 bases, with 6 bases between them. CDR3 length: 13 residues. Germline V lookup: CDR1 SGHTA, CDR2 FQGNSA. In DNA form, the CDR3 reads TGTGCCAGCAGCTTAGTTGGCACCTACGAGCAGTACTTC. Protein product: CASSLVGTYEQYF.

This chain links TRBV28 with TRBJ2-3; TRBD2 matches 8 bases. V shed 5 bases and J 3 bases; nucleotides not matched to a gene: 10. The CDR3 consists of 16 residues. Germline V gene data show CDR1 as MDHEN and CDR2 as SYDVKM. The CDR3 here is CASSPAGLVGTDTQYF. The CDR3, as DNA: TGTGCCAGCAGTCCCGCGGGACTAGTTGGGACAGATACGCAGTATTTT.

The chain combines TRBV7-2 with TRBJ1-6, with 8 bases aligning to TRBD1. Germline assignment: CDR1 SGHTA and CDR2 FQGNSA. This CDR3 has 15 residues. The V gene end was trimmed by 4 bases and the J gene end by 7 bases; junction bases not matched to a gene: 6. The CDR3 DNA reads TGTGCCAGCAGCTATGGGACAGGAAAGAATTCACCCCTCCACTTT. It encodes CASSYGTGKNSPLHF.

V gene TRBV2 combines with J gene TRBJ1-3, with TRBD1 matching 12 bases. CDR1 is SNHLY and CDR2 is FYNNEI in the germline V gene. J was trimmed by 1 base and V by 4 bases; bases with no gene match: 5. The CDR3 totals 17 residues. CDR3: CASSAGTGGYSGNTIYF. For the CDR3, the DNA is TGTGCCAGCAGTGCCGGGACAGGGGGCTATTCTGGAAACACCATATATTTT.

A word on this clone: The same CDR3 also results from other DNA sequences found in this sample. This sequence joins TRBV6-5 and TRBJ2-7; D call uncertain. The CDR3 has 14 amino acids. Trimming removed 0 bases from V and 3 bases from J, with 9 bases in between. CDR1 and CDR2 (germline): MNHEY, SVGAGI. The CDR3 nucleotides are TGTGCCAGCAGTTACTCGGTAGGAGACTACGAGCAGTACTTC. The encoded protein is CASSYSVGDYEQYF.

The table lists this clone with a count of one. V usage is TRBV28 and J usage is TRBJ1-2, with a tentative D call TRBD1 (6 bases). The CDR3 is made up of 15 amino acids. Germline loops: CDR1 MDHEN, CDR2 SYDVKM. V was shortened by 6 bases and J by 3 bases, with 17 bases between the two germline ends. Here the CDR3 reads CASRPLFRGDYGYTF. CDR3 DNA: TGTGCCAGCAGGCCACTTTTCAGGGGAGACTATGGCTACACCTTC.

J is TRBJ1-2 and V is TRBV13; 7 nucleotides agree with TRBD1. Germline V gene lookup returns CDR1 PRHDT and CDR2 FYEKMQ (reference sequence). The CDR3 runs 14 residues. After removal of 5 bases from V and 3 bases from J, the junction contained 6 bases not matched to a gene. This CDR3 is CASSPGGQHYGYTF. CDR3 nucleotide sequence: TGTGCCAGCAGCCCTGGGGGACAGCACTATGGCTACACCTTC.

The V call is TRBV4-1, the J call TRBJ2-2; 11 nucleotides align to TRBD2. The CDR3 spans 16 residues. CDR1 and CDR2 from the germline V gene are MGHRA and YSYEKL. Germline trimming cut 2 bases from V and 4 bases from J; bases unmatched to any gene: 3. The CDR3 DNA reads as TGCGCCAGCAGCCAAAATAGCGGGGGGGCCACCGGGGAGCTGTTTTTT. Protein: CASSQNSGGATGELFF.

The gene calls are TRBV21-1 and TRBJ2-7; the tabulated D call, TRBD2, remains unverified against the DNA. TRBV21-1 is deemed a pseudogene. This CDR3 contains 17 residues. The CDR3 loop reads CASSAPGSILRPYEQYF. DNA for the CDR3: TGTGCCAGCAGCGCCCCGGGAAGTATACTTCGACCCTACGAGCAGTACTTC.

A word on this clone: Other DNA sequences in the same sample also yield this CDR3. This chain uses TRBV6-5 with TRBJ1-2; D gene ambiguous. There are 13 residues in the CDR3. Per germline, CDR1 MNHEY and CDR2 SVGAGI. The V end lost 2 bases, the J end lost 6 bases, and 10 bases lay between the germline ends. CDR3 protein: CASSYAGADGYTF. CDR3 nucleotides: TGTGCCAGCAGTTACGCGGGAGCGGATGGCTACACCTTC.

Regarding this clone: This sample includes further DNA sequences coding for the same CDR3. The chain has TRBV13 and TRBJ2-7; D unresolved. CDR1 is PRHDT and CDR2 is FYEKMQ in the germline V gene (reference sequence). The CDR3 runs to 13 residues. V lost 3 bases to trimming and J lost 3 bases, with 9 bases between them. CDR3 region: CASSLDRSYEQYF. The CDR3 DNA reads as TGTGCCAGCAGCTTGGACCGTAGCTACGAGCAGTACTTC.

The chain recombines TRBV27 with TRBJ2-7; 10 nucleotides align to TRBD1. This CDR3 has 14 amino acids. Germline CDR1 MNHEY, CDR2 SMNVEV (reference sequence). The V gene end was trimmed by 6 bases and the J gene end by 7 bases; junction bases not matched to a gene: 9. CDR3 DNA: TGTGCCAGCAGCCCAACGACAGGGGGCGGAGAGCAGTACTTC. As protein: CASSPTTGGGEQYF.

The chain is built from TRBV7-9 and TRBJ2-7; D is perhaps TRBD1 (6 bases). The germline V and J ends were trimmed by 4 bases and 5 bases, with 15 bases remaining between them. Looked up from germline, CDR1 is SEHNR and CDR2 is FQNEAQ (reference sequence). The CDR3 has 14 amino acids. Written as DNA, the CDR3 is TGTGCCAGCAGCTCCCCAGGGGAACGGGACGAGCAGTACTTC. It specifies CASSSPGERDEQYF.

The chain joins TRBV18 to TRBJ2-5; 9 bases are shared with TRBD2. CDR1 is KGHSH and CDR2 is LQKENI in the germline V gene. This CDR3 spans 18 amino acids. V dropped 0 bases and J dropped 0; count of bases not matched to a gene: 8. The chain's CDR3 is CASSPPFGAGGYQETQYF. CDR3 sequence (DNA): TGTGCCAGCTCACCACCATTTGGAGCGGGAGGTTACCAAGAGACCCAGTACTTC.

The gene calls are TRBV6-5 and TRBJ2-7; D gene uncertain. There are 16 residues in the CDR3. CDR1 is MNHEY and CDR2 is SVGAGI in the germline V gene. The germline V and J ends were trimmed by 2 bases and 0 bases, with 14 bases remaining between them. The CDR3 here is CASSYNFVSSSYEQYF. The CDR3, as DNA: TGTGCCAGCAGTTACAATTTTGTATCAAGCTCCTACGAGCAGTACTTC.

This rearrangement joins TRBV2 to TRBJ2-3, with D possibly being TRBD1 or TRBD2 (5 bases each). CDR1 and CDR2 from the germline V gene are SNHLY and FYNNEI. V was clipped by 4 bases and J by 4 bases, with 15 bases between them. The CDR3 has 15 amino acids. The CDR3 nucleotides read TGTGCCAGCAGTGTAATCGAGGGGTTGGCAGATACGCAGTATTTT. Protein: CASSVIEGLADTQYF.